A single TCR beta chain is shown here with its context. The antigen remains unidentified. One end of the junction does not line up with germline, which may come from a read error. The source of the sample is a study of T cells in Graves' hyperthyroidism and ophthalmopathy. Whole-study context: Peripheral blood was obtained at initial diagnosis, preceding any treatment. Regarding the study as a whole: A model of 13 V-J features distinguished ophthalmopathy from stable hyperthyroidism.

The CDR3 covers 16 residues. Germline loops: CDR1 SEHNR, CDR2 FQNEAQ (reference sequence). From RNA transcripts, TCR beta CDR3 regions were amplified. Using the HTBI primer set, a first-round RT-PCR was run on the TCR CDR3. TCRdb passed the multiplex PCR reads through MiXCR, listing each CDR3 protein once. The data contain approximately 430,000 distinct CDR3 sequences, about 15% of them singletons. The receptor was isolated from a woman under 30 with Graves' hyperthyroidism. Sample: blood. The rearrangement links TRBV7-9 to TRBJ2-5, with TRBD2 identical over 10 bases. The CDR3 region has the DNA TGTGCCAGCAGCTCAGGACTAGCGGCAAGCCAAGAGGCCCAGTACTTC. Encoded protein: CASSSGLAASQEAQYF.